The source of this T cell receptor beta chain is a study of blood T cell repertoires in COVID-19. CDR1 is LNHDA, CDR2 SQIVND, per germline (reference sequence). The CDR3 runs 14 residues. Trimming stripped 5 bases from V and 8 bases from J, with 16 bases between. The data were produced by immunoSEQ multiplex PCR, yet TCRdb's version contains in-frame clones alone and is incomplete. This sample carries just over 300,000 clones, 87% of them seen once, and the ten largest clones take 2% to 3%. The J gene is TRBJ2-4, the V gene TRBV19; D perhaps matches TRBD1 (6 bases). What was sequenced was peripheral blood. The sequence derives from a man aged 18 to 30 with active or convalescent COVID-19. The DNA of the CDR3 is TGTGCCAGTAGTCCCAGACAGGACGGGTACATTCAGTACTTC. Translation gives CASSPRQDGYIQYF.